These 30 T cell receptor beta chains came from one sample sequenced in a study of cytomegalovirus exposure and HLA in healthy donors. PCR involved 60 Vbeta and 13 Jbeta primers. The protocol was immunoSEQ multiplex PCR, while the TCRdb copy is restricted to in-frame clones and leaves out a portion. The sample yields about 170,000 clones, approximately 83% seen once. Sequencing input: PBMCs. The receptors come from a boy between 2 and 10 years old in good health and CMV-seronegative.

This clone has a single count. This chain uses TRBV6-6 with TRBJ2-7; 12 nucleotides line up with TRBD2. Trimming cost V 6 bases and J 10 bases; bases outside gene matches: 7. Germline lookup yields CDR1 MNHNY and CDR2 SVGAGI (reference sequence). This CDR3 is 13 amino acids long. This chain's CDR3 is CASRPTSGGKQYV. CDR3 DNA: TGTGCCAGCAGGCCCACTAGCGGGGGGAAACAGTACGTC.

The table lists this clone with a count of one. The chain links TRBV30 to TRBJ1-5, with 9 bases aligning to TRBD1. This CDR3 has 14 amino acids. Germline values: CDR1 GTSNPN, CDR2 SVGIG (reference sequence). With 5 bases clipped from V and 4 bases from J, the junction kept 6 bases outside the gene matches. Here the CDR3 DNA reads TGTGCCTGGCAATTAGGACAGGGGAATCAGCCCCAGCATTTT. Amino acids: CAWQLGQGNQPQHF.

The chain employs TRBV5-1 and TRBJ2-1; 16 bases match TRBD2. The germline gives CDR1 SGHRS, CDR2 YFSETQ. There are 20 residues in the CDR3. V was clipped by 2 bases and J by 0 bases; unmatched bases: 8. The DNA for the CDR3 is TGCGCCAGCAGCTTCGCGGGACTAGCGGGAGGGCCTAGCTCCTACAATGAGCAGTTCTTC. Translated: CASSFAGLAGGPSSYNEQFF.

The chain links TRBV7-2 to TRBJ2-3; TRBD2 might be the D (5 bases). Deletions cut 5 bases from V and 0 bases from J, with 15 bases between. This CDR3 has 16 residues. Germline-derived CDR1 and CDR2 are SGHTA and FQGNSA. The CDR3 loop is CASSPSGPTSTDTQYF. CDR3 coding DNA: TGTGCCAGCAGCCCCAGCGGACCCACTAGCACAGATACGCAGTATTTT.

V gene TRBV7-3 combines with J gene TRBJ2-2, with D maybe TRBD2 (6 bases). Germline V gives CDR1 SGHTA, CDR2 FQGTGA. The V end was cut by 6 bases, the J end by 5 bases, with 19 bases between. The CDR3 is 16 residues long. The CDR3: CASRQYSGGLTGELFF. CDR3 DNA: TGTGCCAGCAGACAATACAGTGGGGGACTGACCGGGGAGCTGTTTTTT.

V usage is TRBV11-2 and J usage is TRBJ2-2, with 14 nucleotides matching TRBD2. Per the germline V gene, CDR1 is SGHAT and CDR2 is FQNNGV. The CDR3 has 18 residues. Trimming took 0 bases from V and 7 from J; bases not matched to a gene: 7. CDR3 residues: CASSLDLGLAGAHGELFF. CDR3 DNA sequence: TGTGCCAGCAGCTTAGACTTGGGACTAGCGGGAGCTCACGGGGAGCTGTTTTTT.

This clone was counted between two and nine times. Here the CDR3 reads CASCRRAATNEKLFF. The CDR3 DNA is TGTGCCAGTTGCAGGCGGGCAGCAACTAATGAAAAACTGTTTTTT. V usage is TRBV19 and J usage is TRBJ1-4, with D unresolved. This CDR3 region has 15 residues. Germline V gene data show CDR1 as LNHDA and CDR2 as SQIVND (reference sequence). The V end was cut by 8 bases, the J end by 0 bases, with 13 bases between.

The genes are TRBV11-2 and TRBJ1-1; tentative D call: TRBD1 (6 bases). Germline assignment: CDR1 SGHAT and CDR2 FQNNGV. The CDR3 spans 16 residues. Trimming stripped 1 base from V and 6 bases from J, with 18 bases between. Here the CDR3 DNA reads TGTGCCAGCAGCTTAGGAGCAGGCAGGGGTACGCCTGAAGCTTTCTTT. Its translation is CASSLGAGRGTPEAFF. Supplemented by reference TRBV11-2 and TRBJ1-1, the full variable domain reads EAGVAQSPRYKIIEKRQSVAFWCNPISGHATLYWYQQILGQGPKLLIQFQNNGVVDDSQLPKDRFSAERLKGVDSTLKIQPAKLEDSAVYLCASSLGAGRGTPEAFFGQGTRLTVV.

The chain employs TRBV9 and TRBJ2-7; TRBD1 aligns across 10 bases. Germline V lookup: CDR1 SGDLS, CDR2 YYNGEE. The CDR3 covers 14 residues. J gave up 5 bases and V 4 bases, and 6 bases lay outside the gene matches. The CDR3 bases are TGTGCCAGCAGCTTGGGGACAGGGGATCACGAGCAGTACTTC. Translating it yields CASSLGTGDHEQYF.

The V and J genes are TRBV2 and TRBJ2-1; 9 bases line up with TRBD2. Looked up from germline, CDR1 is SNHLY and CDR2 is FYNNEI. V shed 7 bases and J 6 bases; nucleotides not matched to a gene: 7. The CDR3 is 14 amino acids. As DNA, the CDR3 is TGTGCCAGCATCGGGACTAGCCCTATCAATGAGCAGTTCTTC. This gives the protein CASIGTSPINEQFF. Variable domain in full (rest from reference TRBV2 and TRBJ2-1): EPEVTQTPSHQVTQMGQEVILRCVPISNHLYFYWYRQILGQKVEFLVSFYNNEISEKSEIFDDQFSVERPDGSNFTLKIRSTKLEDSAMYFCASIGTSPINEQFFGPGTRLTVL.

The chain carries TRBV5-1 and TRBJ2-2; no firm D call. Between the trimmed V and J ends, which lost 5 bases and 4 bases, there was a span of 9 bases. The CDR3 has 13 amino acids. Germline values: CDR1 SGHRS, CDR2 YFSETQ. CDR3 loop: CASRWQVTGELFF. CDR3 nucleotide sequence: TGCGCCAGCAGATGGCAGGTCACCGGGGAGCTGTTTTTT. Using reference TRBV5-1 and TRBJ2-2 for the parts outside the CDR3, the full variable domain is KAGVTQTPRYLIKTRGQQVTLSCSPISGHRSVSWYQQTPGQGLQFLFEYFSETQRNKGNFPGRFSGRQFSNSRSEMNVSTLELGDSALYLCASRWQVTGELFFGEGSRLTVL.

This CDR3 reads CASSDGWDRGGGNTIYF. CDR3 nucleotide sequence: TGTGCCAGCAGCGACGGATGGGACAGGGGAGGAGGAAACACCATATATTTT. V is TRBV4-2 and J is TRBJ1-3, with TRBD1 matching over 10 bases. The CDR3 runs to 17 residues. Germline values: CDR1 LGHNA, CDR2 YNFKEQ. Trimming took 5 bases from V and 4 from J; bases not matched to a gene: 11.

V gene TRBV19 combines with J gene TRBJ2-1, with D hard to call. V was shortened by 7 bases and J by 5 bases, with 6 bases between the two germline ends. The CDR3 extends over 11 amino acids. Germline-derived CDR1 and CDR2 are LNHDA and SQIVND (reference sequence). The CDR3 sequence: CASIRNNEQFF. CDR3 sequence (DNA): TGTGCCAGTATCAGAAACAATGAGCAGTTCTTC.

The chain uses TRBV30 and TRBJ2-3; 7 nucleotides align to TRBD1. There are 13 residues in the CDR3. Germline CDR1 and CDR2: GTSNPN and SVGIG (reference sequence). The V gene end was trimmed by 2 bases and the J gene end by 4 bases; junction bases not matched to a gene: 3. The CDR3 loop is CAWSNRGADTQYF. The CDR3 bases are TGTGCCTGGAGTAACAGGGGAGCAGATACGCAGTATTTT.

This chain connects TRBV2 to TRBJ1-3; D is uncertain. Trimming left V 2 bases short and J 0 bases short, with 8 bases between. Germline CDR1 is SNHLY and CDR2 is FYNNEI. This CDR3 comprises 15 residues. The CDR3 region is CASSEYRSSGNTIYF. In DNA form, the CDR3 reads TGTGCCAGCAGTGAATATAGGAGCTCTGGAAACACCATATATTTT.

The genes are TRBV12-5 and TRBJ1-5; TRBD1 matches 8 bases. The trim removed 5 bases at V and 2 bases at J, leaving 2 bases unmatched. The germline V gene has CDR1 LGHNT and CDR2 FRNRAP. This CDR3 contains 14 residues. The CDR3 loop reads CASGQGQGNQPQHF. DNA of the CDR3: TGTGCTAGTGGTCAGGGACAGGGCAATCAGCCCCAGCATTTT.

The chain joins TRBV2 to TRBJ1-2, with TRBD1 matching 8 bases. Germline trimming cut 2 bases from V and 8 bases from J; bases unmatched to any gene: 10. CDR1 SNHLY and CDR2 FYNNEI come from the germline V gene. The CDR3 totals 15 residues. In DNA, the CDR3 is TGTGCCAGCAGTGAACCGAAAACAGGGGGAGTGGGCTACACCTTC. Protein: CASSEPKTGGVGYTF.

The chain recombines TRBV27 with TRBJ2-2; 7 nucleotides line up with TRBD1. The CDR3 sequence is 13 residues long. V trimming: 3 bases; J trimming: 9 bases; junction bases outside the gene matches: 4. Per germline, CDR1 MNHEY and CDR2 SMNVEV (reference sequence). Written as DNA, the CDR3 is TGTGCCAGCAGTTTCACAGGGGACCGGGAGCTGTTTTTT. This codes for CASSFTGDRELFF.

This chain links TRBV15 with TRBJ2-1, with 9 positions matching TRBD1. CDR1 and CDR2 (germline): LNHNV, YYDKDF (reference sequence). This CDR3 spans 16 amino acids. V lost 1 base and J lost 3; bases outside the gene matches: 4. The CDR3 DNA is TGTGCCACCAGCAGAGGGGGGACAGGGTACTACAATGAGCAGTTCTTC. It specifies CATSRGGTGYYNEQFF.

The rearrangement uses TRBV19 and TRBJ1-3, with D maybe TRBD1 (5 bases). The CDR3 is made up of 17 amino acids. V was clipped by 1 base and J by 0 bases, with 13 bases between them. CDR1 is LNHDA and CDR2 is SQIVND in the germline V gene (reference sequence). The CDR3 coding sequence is TGTGCCAGTAGTATAGGCAGAAGGGGCCTCTCTGGAAACACCATATATTTT. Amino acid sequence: CASSIGRRGLSGNTIYF.

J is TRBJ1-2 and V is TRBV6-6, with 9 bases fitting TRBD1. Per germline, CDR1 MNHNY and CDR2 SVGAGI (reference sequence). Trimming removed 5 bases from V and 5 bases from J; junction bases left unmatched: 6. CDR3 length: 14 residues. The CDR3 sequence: CASSHVQGAYGYTF. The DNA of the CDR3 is TGTGCCAGCAGTCACGTACAGGGGGCGTATGGCTACACCTTC.

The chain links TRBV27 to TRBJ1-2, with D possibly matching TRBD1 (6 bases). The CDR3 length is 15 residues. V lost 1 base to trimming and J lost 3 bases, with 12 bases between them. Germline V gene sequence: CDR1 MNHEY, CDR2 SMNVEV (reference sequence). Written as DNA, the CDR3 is TGTGCCAGCAGTTTATGGCCGACAGGTCACTATGGCTACACCTTC. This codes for CASSLWPTGHYGYTF.

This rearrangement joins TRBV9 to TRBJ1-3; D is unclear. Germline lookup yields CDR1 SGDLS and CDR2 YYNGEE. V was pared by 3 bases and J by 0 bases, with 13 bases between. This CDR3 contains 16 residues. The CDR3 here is CASSAYGGISGNTIYF. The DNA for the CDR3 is TGTGCCAGCAGCGCCTACGGAGGGATCTCTGGAAACACCATATATTTT.

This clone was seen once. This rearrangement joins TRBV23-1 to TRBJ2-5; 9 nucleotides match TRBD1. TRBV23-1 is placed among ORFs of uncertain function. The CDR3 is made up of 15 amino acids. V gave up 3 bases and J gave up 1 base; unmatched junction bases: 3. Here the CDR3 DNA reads TGCGCCAGCAGTCACCCGGGACAGGGCCAAGAGACCCAGTACTTC. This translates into CASSHPGQGQETQYF.

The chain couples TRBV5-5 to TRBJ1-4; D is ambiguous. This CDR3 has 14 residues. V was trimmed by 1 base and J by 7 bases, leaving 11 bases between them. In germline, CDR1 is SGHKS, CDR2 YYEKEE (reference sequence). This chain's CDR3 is CASSLTGRGEKLFF. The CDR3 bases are TGTGCCAGCAGCTTGACGGGCCGGGGTGAAAAACTGTTTTTT.

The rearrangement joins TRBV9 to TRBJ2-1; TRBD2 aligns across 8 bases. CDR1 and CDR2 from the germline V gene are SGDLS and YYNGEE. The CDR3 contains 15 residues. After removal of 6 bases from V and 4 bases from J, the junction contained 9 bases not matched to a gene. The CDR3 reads CASIVKGGGYNEQFF. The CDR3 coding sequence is TGTGCCAGCATCGTGAAAGGCGGGGGGTACAATGAGCAGTTCTTC.

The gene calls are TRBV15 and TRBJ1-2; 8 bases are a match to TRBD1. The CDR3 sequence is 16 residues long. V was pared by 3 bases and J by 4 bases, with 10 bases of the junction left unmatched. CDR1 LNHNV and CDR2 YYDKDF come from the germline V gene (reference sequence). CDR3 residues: CATSRGQDSSFYGYTF. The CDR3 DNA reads TGTGCCACCAGCAGGGGACAGGACTCTTCCTTCTATGGCTACACCTTC.

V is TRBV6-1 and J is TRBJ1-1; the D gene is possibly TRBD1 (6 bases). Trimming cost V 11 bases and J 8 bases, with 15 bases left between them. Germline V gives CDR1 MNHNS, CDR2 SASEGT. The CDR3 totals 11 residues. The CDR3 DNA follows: TGTGCCGCCAACAGGGCTAACGAAGCTTTCTTT. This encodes CAANRANEAFF.

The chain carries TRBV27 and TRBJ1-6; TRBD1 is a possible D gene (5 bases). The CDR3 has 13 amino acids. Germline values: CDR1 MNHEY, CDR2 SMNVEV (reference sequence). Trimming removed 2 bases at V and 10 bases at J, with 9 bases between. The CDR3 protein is CASSLQGGSPLHF. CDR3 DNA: TGTGCCAGCAGTTTACAGGGCGGATCACCCCTCCACTTT.

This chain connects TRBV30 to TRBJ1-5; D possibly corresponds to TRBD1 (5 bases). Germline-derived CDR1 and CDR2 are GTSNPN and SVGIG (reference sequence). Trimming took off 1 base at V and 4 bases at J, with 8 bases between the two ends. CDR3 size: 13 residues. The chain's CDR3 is CAWSETDNQPQHF. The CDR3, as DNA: TGTGCCTGGAGTGAGACAGATAATCAGCCCCAGCATTTT.